This T cell receptor (beta chain) was identified during a study of blood T cell repertoires in COVID-19. This table comes from immunoSEQ multiplex PCR, and its TCRdb copy is limited to in-frame clones, with some not included. The data hold under 200,000 clones, with 75% to 95% observed a single time. Germline-derived CDR1 and CDR2 are MDHEN and SYDVKM. This CDR3 region has 15 residues. V was cut by 5 bases and J by 2 bases, with 16 bases left in between. Sequencing was done on a sample of peripheral blood. The V call is TRBV28, the J call TRBJ2-7, with a weak D call TRBD1 (6 bases). The clonotype was recovered from a man in his fifties or sixties with acute or convalescent COVID-19. CDR3 residues: CASSPQGGRAYEQYF. In DNA, the CDR3 is TGTGCCAGCAGTCCACAGGGTGGTCGAGCCTACGAGCAGTACTTC.